This TCR beta chain was documented in a study of blood T cell repertoires in COVID-19. In the study overall: COVID-19 samples, acute and convalescent, were from the United States, Italy and Spain. Sample material is recorded as cDNA or gDNA derived from T cells, B-cell-depleted T cells, or PBMCs.

This clone has only a few counts. Study processing details: For nucleated cells, counts were estimated from reference gene primer amplification. Produced via immunoSEQ multiplex PCR; TCRdb's table is partial and in-frame only. Clone size and the V and J calls come from that table; the DNA yielded D and trimming. The repertoire holds roughly 150,000 clones, with over 70% as singletons. CDR1 LGHNA and CDR2 YNFKEQ come from the germline V gene. The CDR3 contains 13 residues. With 0 bases removed from V and 7 bases from J, the gap between germline ends came to 9 bases. Sequenced sample: peripheral blood. The origin of this receptor is a man in his sixties with acute or convalescent COVID-19. The gene calls are TRBV4-2 and TRBJ1-2; D gene uncertain. In DNA form, the CDR3 reads TGTGCCAGCAGCCAAGACTACTCTCCTGGCTACACCTTC. Protein sequence: CASSQDYSPGYTF.